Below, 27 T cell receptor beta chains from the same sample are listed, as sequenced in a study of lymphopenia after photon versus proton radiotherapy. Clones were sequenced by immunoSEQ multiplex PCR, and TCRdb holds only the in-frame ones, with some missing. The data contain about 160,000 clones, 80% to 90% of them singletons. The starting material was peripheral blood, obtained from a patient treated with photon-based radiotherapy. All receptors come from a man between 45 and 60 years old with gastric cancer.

The CDR3 sequence: CASSLIVGGTRRANTGELFF. CDR3 in DNA: TGTGCCAGCAGCTTAATCGTGGGGGGTACGCGCCGCGCGAACACCGGGGAGCTGTTTTTT. The rearrangement links TRBV7-8 to TRBJ2-2, with D perhaps TRBD2 (6 bases). V was trimmed by 2 bases and J by 0 bases, leaving 22 bases between them. Germline V gene data show CDR1 as SGHVS and CDR2 as FQNEAQ. The CDR3 sequence is 20 residues long.

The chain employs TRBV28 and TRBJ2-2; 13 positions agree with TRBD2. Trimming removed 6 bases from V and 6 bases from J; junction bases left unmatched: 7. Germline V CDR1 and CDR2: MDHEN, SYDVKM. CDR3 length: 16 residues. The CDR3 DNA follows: TGTGCCAGCAGCCTCCTAACTAGCGGGAGGGCCGGGGAGCTGTTTTTT. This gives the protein CASSLLTSGRAGELFF.

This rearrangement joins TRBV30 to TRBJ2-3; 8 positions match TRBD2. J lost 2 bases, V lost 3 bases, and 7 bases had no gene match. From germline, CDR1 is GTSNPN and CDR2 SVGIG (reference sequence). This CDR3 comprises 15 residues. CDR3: CAWSRIAGITDTQYF. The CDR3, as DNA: TGTGCCTGGAGCAGAATAGCGGGGATCACAGATACGCAGTATTTT.

CDR3 region: CASSLEVGTSYNEQFF. CDR3 bases: TGTGCCAGCAGCTTGGAGGTAGGAACCTCCTACAATGAGCAGTTCTTC. The J gene is TRBJ2-1, the V gene TRBV5-6; D unclear. V lost 0 bases to trimming and J lost 0 bases, with 10 bases between them. The CDR3 covers 16 residues. Germline V gives CDR1 SGHDT, CDR2 YYEEEE.

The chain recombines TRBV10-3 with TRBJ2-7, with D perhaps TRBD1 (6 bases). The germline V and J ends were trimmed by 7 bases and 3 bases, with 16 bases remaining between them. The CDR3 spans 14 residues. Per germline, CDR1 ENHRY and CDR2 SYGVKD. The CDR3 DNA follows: TGTGCCATCATGGGGCGGGCGACAGGCTACGAGCAGTACTTC. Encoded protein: CAIMGRATGYEQYF.

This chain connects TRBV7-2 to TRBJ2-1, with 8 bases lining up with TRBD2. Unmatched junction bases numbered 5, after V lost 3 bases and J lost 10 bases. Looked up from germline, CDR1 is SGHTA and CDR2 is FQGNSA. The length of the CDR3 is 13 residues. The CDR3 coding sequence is TGTGCCAGCAGCTTCGACCGACTAGCGGAGCAGTTCTTC. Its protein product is CASSFDRLAEQFF. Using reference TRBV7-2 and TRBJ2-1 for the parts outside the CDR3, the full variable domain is GAGVSQSPSNKVTEKGKDVELRCDPISGHTALYWYRQSLGQGLEFLIYFQGNSAPDKSGLPSDRFSAERTGGSVSTLTIQRTQQEDSAVYLCASSFDRLAEQFFGPGTRLTVL.

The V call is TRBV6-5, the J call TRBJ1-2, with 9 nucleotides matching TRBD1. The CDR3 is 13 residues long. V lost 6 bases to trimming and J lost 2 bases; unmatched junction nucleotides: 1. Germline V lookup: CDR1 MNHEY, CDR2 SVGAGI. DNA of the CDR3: TGTGCCAGCAGAGGACAGGGGAACTATGGCTACACCTTC. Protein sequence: CASRGQGNYGYTF.

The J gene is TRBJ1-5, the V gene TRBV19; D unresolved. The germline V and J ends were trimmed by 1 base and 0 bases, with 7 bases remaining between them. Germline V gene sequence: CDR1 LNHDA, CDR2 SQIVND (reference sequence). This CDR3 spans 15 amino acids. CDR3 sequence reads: CASSIGRNSNQPQHF. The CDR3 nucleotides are TGTGCCAGTAGTATAGGGCGTAATAGCAATCAGCCCCAGCATTTT.

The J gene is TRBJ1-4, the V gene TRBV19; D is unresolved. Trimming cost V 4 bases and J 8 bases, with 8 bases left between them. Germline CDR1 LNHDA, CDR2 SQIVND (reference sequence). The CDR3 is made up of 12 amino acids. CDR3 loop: CASSKTGEKLFF. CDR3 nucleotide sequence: TGTGCCAGTAGTAAGACGGGAGAAAAACTGTTTTTT. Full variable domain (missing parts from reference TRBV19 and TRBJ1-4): DGGITQSPKYLFRKEGQNVTLSCEQNLNHDAMYWYRQDPGQGLRLIYYSQIVNDFQKGDIAEGYSVSREKKESFPLTVTSAQKNPTAFYLCASSKTGEKLFFGSGTQLSVL.

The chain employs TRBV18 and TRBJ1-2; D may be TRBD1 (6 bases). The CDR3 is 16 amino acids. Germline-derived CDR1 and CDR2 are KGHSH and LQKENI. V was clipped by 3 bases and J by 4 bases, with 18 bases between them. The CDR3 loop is CASSPMDRPLFYGYTF. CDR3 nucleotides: TGTGCCAGCTCACCGATGGACAGACCCCTATTCTATGGCTACACCTTC.

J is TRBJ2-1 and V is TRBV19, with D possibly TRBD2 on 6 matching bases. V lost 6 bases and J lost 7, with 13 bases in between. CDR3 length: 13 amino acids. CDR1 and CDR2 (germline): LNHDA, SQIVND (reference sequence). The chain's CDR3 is CASSGGPGNEQFF. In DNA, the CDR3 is TGTGCCAGTAGCGGAGGGCCGGGAAATGAGCAGTTCTTC.

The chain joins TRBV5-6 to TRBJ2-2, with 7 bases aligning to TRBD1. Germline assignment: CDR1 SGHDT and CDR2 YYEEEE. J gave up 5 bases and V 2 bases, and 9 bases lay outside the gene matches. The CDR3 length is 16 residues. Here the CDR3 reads CASSLRGQRRTGELFF. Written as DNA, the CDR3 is TGTGCCAGCAGCTTAAGGGGACAGCGGCGAACCGGGGAGCTGTTTTTT.

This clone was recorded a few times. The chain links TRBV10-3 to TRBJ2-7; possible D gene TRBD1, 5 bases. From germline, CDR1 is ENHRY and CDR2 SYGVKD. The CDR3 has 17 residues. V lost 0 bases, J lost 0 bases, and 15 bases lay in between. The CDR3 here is CAISESLVGVSSYEQYF. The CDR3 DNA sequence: TGTGCCATCAGTGAGTCGTTGGTAGGGGTCAGCTCCTACGAGCAGTACTTC.

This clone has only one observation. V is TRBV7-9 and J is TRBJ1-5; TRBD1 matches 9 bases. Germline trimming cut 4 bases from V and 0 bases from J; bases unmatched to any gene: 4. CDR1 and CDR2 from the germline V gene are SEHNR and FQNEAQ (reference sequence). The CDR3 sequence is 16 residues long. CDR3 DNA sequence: TGTGCCAGCAGCTCTACAGGGGGCCCTAGCAATCAGCCCCAGCATTTT. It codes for CASSSTGGPSNQPQHF.

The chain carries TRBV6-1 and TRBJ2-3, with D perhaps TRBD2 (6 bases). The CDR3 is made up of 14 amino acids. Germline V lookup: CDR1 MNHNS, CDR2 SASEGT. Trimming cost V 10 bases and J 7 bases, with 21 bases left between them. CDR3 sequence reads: CATSGRQHPYTQYF. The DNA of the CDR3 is TGTGCCACCTCAGGGAGGCAGCACCCCTATACGCAGTATTTT.

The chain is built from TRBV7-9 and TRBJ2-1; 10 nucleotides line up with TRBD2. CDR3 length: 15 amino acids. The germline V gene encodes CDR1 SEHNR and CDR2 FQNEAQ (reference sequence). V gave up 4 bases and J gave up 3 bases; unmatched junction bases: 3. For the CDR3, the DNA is TGTGCCAGCAGCTCGACTAGCGGGTTCTACAATGAGCAGTTCTTC. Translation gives CASSSTSGFYNEQFF.

CDR3 sequence: CASSSHLSPSGSPYEQYF. The CDR3 DNA reads as TGTGCCAGCAGCTCTCACTTATCACCTAGCGGGAGTCCTTACGAGCAGTACTTC. The chain couples TRBV7-9 to TRBJ2-7, with 10 bases lining up with TRBD2. The V gene's germline CDR1 is SEHNR and CDR2 FQNEAQ (reference sequence). V lost 4 bases to trimming and J lost 4 bases; unmatched junction nucleotides: 16. The CDR3 extends over 18 amino acids.

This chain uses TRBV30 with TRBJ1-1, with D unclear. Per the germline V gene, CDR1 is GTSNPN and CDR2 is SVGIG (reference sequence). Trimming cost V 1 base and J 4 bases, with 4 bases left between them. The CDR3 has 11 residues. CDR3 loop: CAWSGSTEAFF. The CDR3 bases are TGTGCCTGGAGTGGTAGCACTGAAGCTTTCTTT.

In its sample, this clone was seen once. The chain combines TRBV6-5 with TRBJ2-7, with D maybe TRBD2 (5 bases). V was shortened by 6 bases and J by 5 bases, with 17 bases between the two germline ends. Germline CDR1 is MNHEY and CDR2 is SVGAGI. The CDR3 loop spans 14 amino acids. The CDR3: CASSWTLTGDEQYF. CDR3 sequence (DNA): TGTGCCAGCAGCTGGACTCTAACGGGCGACGAGCAGTACTTC.

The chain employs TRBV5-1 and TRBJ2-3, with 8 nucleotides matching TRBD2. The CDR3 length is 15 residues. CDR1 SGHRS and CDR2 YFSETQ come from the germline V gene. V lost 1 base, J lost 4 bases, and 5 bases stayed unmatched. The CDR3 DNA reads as TGCGCCAGCAGCTTGAAGGGACTAGACGCAGATACGCAGTATTTT. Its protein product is CASSLKGLDADTQYF.

The CDR3 region is CASSAQGEDTQYF. The CDR3 region has the DNA TGTGCCAGCAGTGCGCAGGGGGAAGATACGCAGTATTTT. The V call is TRBV2, the J call TRBJ2-3; the match to TRBD1 covers 7 bases. CDR3 size: 13 residues. Germline-derived CDR1 and CDR2 are SNHLY and FYNNEI. Trimming cost V 4 bases and J 5 bases; bases outside gene matches: 3.

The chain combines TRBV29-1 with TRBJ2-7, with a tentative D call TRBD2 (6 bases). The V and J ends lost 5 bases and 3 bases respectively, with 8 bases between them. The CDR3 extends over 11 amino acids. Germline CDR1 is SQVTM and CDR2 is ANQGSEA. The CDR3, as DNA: TGCAGCGTTAATAGCGGCTACGAGCAGTACTTC. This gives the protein CSVNSGYEQYF.

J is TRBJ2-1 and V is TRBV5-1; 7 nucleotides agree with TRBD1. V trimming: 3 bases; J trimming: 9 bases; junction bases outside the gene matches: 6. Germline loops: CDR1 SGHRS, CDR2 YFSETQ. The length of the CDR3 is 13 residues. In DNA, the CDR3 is TGCGCCAGCAGCTCCCGGACAGGTGCTGAGCAGTTCTTC. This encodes CASSSRTGAEQFF.

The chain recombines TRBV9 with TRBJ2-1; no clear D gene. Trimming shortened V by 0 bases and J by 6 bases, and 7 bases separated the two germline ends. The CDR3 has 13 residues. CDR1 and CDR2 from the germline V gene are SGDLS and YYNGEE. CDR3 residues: CASSVVAGNEQFF. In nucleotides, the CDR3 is TGTGCCAGCAGCGTAGTAGCCGGCAATGAGCAGTTCTTC.

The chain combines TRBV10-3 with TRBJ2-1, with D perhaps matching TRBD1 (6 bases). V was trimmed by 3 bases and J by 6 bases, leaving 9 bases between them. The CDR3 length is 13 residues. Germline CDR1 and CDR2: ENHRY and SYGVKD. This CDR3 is CAISDGTPNEQFF. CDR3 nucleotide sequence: TGTGCCATCAGTGACGGGACACCCAATGAGCAGTTCTTC.

Here the CDR3 DNA reads TGCGCCAGCAGCTCCTCGACGGCACAAGAGACCCAGTACTTC. Translating it yields CASSSSTAQETQYF. The chain carries TRBV5-1 and TRBJ2-5; D is ambiguous. CDR1 is SGHRS, CDR2 YFSETQ, per germline. V was pared by 3 bases and J by 2 bases, with 11 bases between. The CDR3 spans 14 residues. Full variable domain (remainder filled in from reference TRBV5-1 and TRBJ2-5): KAGVTQTPRYLIKTRGQQVTLSCSPISGHRSVSWYQQTPGQGLQFLFEYFSETQRNKGNFPGRFSGRQFSNSRSEMNVSTLELGDSALYLCASSSSTAQETQYFGPGTRLLVL.

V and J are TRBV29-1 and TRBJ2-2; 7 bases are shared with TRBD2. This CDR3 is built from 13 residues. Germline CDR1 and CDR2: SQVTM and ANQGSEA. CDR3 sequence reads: CSAERDETGELFF. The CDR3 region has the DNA TGCAGTGCTGAGCGGGATGAAACCGGGGAGCTGTTTTTT.